The entry that follows covers one T cell receptor (beta chain) sequence. The V segment lost 4 bases and the J segment 5 bases; nucleotides outside the gene matches: 10. Per the germline V gene, CDR1 is MNHEY and CDR2 is SMNVEV (reference sequence). This CDR3 has 17 amino acids. These data are taken from a study of blood T cell repertoires in COVID-19. Profiling relied on immunoSEQ multiplex PCR, and the TCRdb table lists in-frame clones only, not all of them. This table has a few hundred thousand clones, over 75% appearing once. Sequencing input: peripheral blood. The chain links TRBV27 to TRBJ2-3; 12 bases are a match to TRBD2. This sequence originates from a human donor in a cohort sampled during active COVID-19. CDR3 sequence: CASSSARTSGEGDTQYF. CDR3 sequence (DNA): TGTGCCAGCAGTTCCGCCCGGACTAGCGGGGAGGGAGATACGCAGTATTTT.